The 29 T cell receptor beta chains in this list originate from one sample, sequenced in a study of cytomegalovirus exposure and HLA in healthy donors. The PCR used 60 Vbeta and 13 Jbeta primers. Data came from immunoSEQ multiplex PCR; TCRdb stores just in-frame clones and leaves some out. The data hold about 160,000 clones, with about four fifths observed a single time. Input material: PBMCs. The receptors come from a man aged 45-60 years in good health and CMV-seropositive.

This clone was observed a handful of times. V gene TRBV7-6 combines with J gene TRBJ1-2; 12 bases fit TRBD1. CDR1 and CDR2 from the germline V gene are SGHVS and FNYEAQ. The CDR3 covers 14 residues. Unmatched junction bases numbered 5, after V lost 4 bases and J lost 8 bases. CDR3 in amino acids: CASSSGTGGVGYTF. For the CDR3, the DNA is TGTGCCAGCAGCTCAGGGACAGGGGGCGTCGGCTACACCTTC.

This chain links TRBV6-5 with TRBJ2-7, with unresolved D. Germline-derived CDR1 and CDR2 are MNHEY and SVGAGI. V lost 0 bases and J lost 6, with 6 bases in between. This CDR3 has 12 residues. The CDR3 DNA is TGTGCCAGCAGTTACTCCCGGTTCGAGCAGTACTTC. Translating it yields CASSYSRFEQYF.

This clone was seen just once. This chain links TRBV7-3 with TRBJ1-2; D unresolved. Germline V CDR1 and CDR2: SGHTA, FQGTGA. The CDR3 spans 14 residues. Between the trimmed V and J ends, which lost 5 bases and 4 bases, there was a span of 14 bases. The CDR3 DNA is TGTGCCAGCAGCGTAAACCCGAACGGCTATGGCTACACCTTC. Amino acids: CASSVNPNGYGYTF.

The rearrangement uses TRBV5-8 and TRBJ1-2, with TRBD1 matching over 10 bases. V lost 4 bases to trimming and J lost 8 bases; unmatched junction nucleotides: 8. Germline V gene sequence: CDR1 SGHTS, CDR2 YDEGEE. CDR3 length equals 14 residues. The CDR3 region has the DNA TGTGCCAGCAGCCAAGGGACAGGGGAGGTAGGCTACACCTTC. Translating it yields CASSQGTGEVGYTF.

J is TRBJ1-1 and V is TRBV6-1, with TRBD1 as a possible D gene (5 bases). The CDR3 is 13 amino acids. Germline CDR1 is MNHNS and CDR2 is SASEGT. Trimming left V 5 bases short and J 4 bases short, with 11 bases between. This chain's CDR3 is CASSWGGVTEAFF. The CDR3 DNA sequence: TGTGCCAGCAGTTGGGGGGGGGTCACTGAAGCTTTCTTT.

The rearrangement uses TRBV2 and TRBJ1-1; D not resolved. Trimming took 5 bases from V and 4 from J, leaving 11 bases between them. This CDR3 spans 13 amino acids. Germline V gene data show CDR1 as SNHLY and CDR2 as FYNNEI. The CDR3 region has the DNA TGTGCCAGCAGTTCTTCCCCGGGCACTGAAGCTTTCTTT. Protein: CASSSSPGTEAFF. Combining the CDR3 with reference TRBV2 and TRBJ1-1 gives the whole variable domain EPEVTQTPSHQVTQMGQEVILRCVPISNHLYFYWYRQILGQKVEFLVSFYNNEISEKSEIFDDQFSVERPDGSNFTLKIRSTKLEDSAMYFCASSSSPGTEAFFGQGTRLTVV.

The V gene is TRBV28, the J gene TRBJ2-7; the D gene is possibly TRBD1 (6 bases). The V end was cut by 6 bases, the J end by 2 bases, with 20 bases between. CDR1 and CDR2 from the germline V gene are MDHEN and SYDVKM. This CDR3 spans 16 amino acids. The CDR3 region has the DNA TGTGCCAGCAGCTCACCCCCCCAGGGGACAACCTACGAGCAGTACTTC. Its translation: CASSSPPQGTTYEQYF.

J is TRBJ2-3 and V is TRBV19, with a weak D call TRBD2 (5 bases). V was trimmed by 7 bases and J by 1 base, leaving 12 bases between them. Germline CDR1 LNHDA, CDR2 SQIVND (reference sequence). The CDR3 is 14 residues long. The CDR3 here is CASNKGGRTDTQYF. The CDR3 coding sequence is TGTGCCAGTAATAAAGGAGGCCGCACAGATACGCAGTATTTT.

This clone was counted only a few times. V is TRBV5-1 and J is TRBJ2-3; D possibly corresponds to TRBD2 (6 bases). V dropped 4 bases and J dropped 2 bases, with 14 bases sitting between them. Germline lookup yields CDR1 SGHRS and CDR2 YFSETQ. The CDR3 sequence is 15 residues long. The CDR3 loop reads CASSPLAWITDTQYF. DNA for the CDR3: TGCGCCAGCAGCCCGCTAGCGTGGATCACAGATACGCAGTATTTT.

This clone turned up a few times. J is TRBJ2-1 and V is TRBV11-2; possibly TRBD1 for D (5 bases). From germline, CDR1 is SGHAT and CDR2 FQNNGV. Trimming took off 4 bases at V and 5 bases at J, with 12 bases between the two ends. This CDR3 contains 14 residues. CDR3 region: CASSSQGFNNEQFF. The CDR3 nucleotides read TGTGCCAGCAGCTCCCAGGGTTTCAACAATGAGCAGTTCTTC.

The V gene is TRBV7-3, the J gene TRBJ2-3, with 10 bases fitting TRBD1. The CDR3 loop spans 16 amino acids. J gave up 2 bases and V 1 base, and 3 bases lay outside the gene matches. Germline-derived CDR1 and CDR2 are SGHTA and FQGTGA. Here the CDR3 reads CASSLIGTGATDTQYF. The CDR3 nucleotides are TGTGCCAGCAGCTTAATTGGGACAGGGGCCACAGATACGCAGTATTTT.

V is TRBV6-7 and J is TRBJ2-5; 7 bases match TRBD1. TRBV6-7 qualifies as an ORF whose function is uncertain. J lost 0 bases, V lost 7 bases, and 11 bases had no gene match. The CDR3 totals 16 residues. As DNA, the CDR3 is TGTGCCAGCAAGGAGCCGGGACAGAGAAACCAAGAGACCCAGTACTTC. Protein: CASKEPGQRNQETQYF.

This clone occurred once. The gene calls are TRBV10-3 and TRBJ2-3; possibly TRBD2 for D (6 bases). V lost 11 bases, J lost 5 bases, and 11 bases lay in between. Germline V gene sequence: CDR1 ENHRY, CDR2 SYGVKD. The CDR3 totals 11 residues. CDR3 amino acids: CAVEGLDTQYF. The CDR3 DNA follows: TGTGCCGTCGAGGGACTAGATACGCAGTATTTT.

The CDR3 DNA sequence: TGTGCCAGCTCGGCTCTAGCGGGGAGTGGGACAGATACGCAGTATTTT. Its translation is CASSALAGSGTDTQYF. The chain is built from TRBV18 and TRBJ2-3, with TRBD2 matching 9 bases. This CDR3 spans 16 amino acids. From germline, CDR1 is KGHSH and CDR2 LQKENI. V shed 6 bases, J shed 3 bases, and the junction held 10 bases outside the gene matches.

The rearrangement uses TRBV19 and TRBJ2-2, with 7 bases lining up with TRBD1. Trimming cost V 5 bases and J 1 base; bases outside gene matches: 1. The CDR3 totals 14 residues. Germline loops: CDR1 LNHDA, CDR2 SQIVND (reference sequence). The CDR3 reads CASSRTGNTGELFF. Here the CDR3 DNA reads TGTGCCAGTAGTCGGACAGGGAACACCGGGGAGCTGTTTTTT.

The chain is built from TRBV10-3 and TRBJ1-4, with D possibly TRBD1 on 5 matching bases. Germline V gene sequence: CDR1 ENHRY, CDR2 SYGVKD. The CDR3 loop spans 14 amino acids. V gave up 6 bases and J gave up 3 bases, with 11 bases separating them. CDR3 sequence (DNA): TGTGCCATCAGATCGACAGCCTCTAATGAAAAACTGTTTTTT. This encodes CAIRSTASNEKLFF.

This clone appeared once. CDR3 DNA: TGCGCCAGCAGCCAAAAAACAGGGGTGGAGACCCAGTACTTC. It is translated as CASSQKTGVETQYF. This chain uses TRBV4-3 with TRBJ2-5; 7 nucleotides match TRBD1. The CDR3 loop spans 14 amino acids. Looked up from germline, CDR1 is LGHNA and CDR2 is YSLEER. The V and J ends lost 2 bases and 5 bases, in that order; junction bases with no gene match: 5.

As regards this clone: Germline and junction disagree at one end, which may indicate a read error. The rearrangement links TRBV7-9 to TRBJ2-1, with 14 bases identical to TRBD2. Germline values: CDR1 SEHNR, CDR2 FQNEAQ (reference sequence). This CDR3 contains 17 residues. CDR3 coding DNA: TGTGCCAGCACCTTAGGGGGACTAGCGGGAGTTGGCAATGAGCAGTTCTTC. It translates to CASTLGGLAGVGNEQFF.

The V and J genes are TRBV18 and TRBJ2-3; 12 bases fit TRBD1. The CDR3 has 15 amino acids. Trimming took 4 bases from V and 7 from J; bases not matched to a gene: 6. Germline V gene sequence: CDR1 KGHSH, CDR2 LQKENI. This chain's CDR3 is CASSLSGQGANTQYF. CDR3 DNA sequence: TGTGCCAGCTCACTTTCGGGACAGGGGGCGAATACGCAGTATTTT. The full variable domain, completed using reference TRBV18 and TRBJ2-3, is NAGVMQNPRHLVRRRGQEARLRCSPMKGHSHVYWYRQLPEEGLKFMVYLQKENIIDESGMPKERFSAEFPKEGPSILRIQQVVRGDSAAYFCASSLSGQGANTQYFGPGTRLTVL.

The chain recombines TRBV6-5 with TRBJ2-7; weak D call: TRBD1 (6 bases). Trimming left V 6 bases short and J 6 bases short, with 12 bases between. The CDR3 contains 12 residues. The germline gives CDR1 MNHEY, CDR2 SVGAGI. DNA of the CDR3: TGTGCCAGCAGCATACAGGGTGCCGAGCAGTACTTC. Translation: CASSIQGAEQYF.

CDR3 residues: CASSPDPSGTGELFF. The CDR3 nucleotides read TGTGCCAGCAGCCCTGACCCCTCGGGCACCGGGGAGCTGTTTTTT. The rearrangement joins TRBV7-2 to TRBJ2-2; D gene uncertain. The V and J ends lost 5 bases and 4 bases respectively, with 14 bases between them. Germline loops: CDR1 SGHTA, CDR2 FQGNSA. The CDR3 runs to 15 residues.

The J gene is TRBJ2-7, the V gene TRBV7-2, with D possibly TRBD2 on 6 matching bases. The CDR3 totals 14 residues. V was clipped by 4 bases and J by 2 bases, with 12 bases between them. Germline V gene lookup returns CDR1 SGHTA and CDR2 FQGNSA. The CDR3 DNA reads TGTGCCAGCAGCTACGGGACTCTTGCCTACGAGCAGTACTTC. The encoded protein is CASSYGTLAYEQYF. Based on the CDR3 plus reference TRBV7-2 and TRBJ2-7, the full variable domain is GAGVSQSPSNKVTEKGKDVELRCDPISGHTALYWYRQSLGQGLEFLIYFQGNSAPDKSGLPSDRFSAERTGGSVSTLTIQRTQQEDSAVYLCASSYGTLAYEQYFGPGTRLTVT.

The CDR3 is CASSELLAGSGEQYF. For the CDR3, the DNA is TGTGCCAGCAGTGAGTTACTAGCAGGGTCGGGCGAGCAGTACTTC. J is TRBJ2-7 and V is TRBV6-1; possible D gene TRBD2, 6 bases. Trimming shortened V by 3 bases and J by 6 bases, and 18 bases separated the two germline ends. Germline loops: CDR1 MNHNS, CDR2 SASEGT. CDR3 size: 15 residues.

V usage is TRBV5-1 and J usage is TRBJ2-1; TRBD1 is a possible D gene (5 bases). Between the trimmed V and J ends, which lost 7 bases and 5 bases, there was a span of 10 bases. This CDR3 has 12 amino acids. Germline values: CDR1 SGHRS, CDR2 YFSETQ. CDR3 nucleotide sequence: TGCGCCAGCGGAGAAGGGGACAATGAGCAGTTCTTC. Translation gives CASGEGDNEQFF.

The rearrangement uses TRBV5-1 and TRBJ1-2; TRBD1 aligns across 10 bases. Germline V gives CDR1 SGHRS, CDR2 YFSETQ. The CDR3 is 13 amino acids. V dropped 7 bases and J dropped 2; count of bases not matched to a gene: 2. The CDR3 bases are TGCGCCAGCGGACAGGGGGAGAACTATGGCTACACCTTC. Protein product: CASGQGENYGYTF.

CDR3 region: CASSNTDRQHYGYTF. The CDR3 bases are TGTGCCAGCAGCAATACGGACAGGCAGCACTATGGCTACACCTTC. The chain combines TRBV9 with TRBJ1-2; 7 nucleotides align to TRBD1. With V trimmed by 4 bases and J by 3 bases, 9 bases remained unmatched. The CDR3 contains 15 residues. Per germline, CDR1 SGDLS and CDR2 YYNGEE.

The genes are TRBV5-1 and TRBJ1-2; 7 nucleotides line up with TRBD1. Germline CDR1 reads SGHRS; CDR2 reads YFSETQ. Trimming at V came to 0 bases and at J to 3 bases, leaving 2 bases not matched to a gene. The CDR3 spans 14 residues. In nucleotides, the CDR3 is TGCGCCAGCAGCTTGGAAGGGACAGACTATGGCTACACCTTC. Translated: CASSLEGTDYGYTF.

The rearrangement uses TRBV6-1 and TRBJ2-2; the D gene is possibly TRBD1 (6 bases). The CDR3 has 14 amino acids. V was shortened by 2 bases and J by 6 bases, with 10 bases between the two germline ends. Per the germline V gene, CDR1 is MNHNS and CDR2 is SASEGT. The CDR3 bases are TGTGCCAGCAGTGAACAGGGGTTCGCCGGGGAGCTGTTTTTT. This sequence encodes CASSEQGFAGELFF.

The rearrangement joins TRBV7-2 to TRBJ1-5, with a tentative D call TRBD1 (5 bases). This CDR3 has 15 residues. The ends were cut back, 1 base at V and 0 bases at J, with 7 bases in the middle. CDR1 is SGHTA and CDR2 is FQGNSA in the germline V gene. CDR3 loop: CASSLEGYSNQPQHF. The CDR3 bases are TGTGCCAGCAGCTTAGAGGGGTATAGCAATCAGCCCCAGCATTTT.